Each of the 9 T cell receptor beta chains below was sequenced from the same sample in a study of blood T cell repertoires in COVID-19. TCRdb's table, derived via immunoSEQ multiplex PCR, lists solely in-frame clones and lacks some. The data show about 140,000 clones, with 70% to 90% seen just once and under 3% held by the top ten. Source material: peripheral blood. These receptors came from a man aged 50 to 60 with acute or convalescent COVID-19.

This CDR3 reads CAWSVHVADGAFF. Here the CDR3 DNA reads TGTGCCTGGAGTGTACACGTAGCGGATGGAGCTTTCTTT. The V call is TRBV30, the J call TRBJ1-1; no definite D call. Per the germline V gene, CDR1 is GTSNPN and CDR2 is SVGIG (reference sequence). This CDR3 is 13 amino acids long. Between the trimmed V and J ends, which lost 0 bases and 10 bases, there was a span of 15 bases.

The chain has TRBV19 and TRBJ2-3; 8 bases fit TRBD1. Unmatched junction bases numbered 12, after V lost 6 bases and J lost 1 base. This CDR3 comprises 17 residues. Germline lookup yields CDR1 LNHDA and CDR2 SQIVND (reference sequence). This CDR3 reads CASRPIRTGRGTDTQYF. CDR3 nucleotides: TGTGCCAGTAGGCCGATTAGGACAGGGCGGGGCACAGATACGCAGTATTTT.

The genes are TRBV5-1 and TRBJ1-5, with TRBD1 matching over 8 bases. Losses at the gene ends were 3 bases for V and 4 bases for J; bases not matched to a gene: 3. The CDR3 has 14 amino acids. The germline V gene has CDR1 SGHRS and CDR2 YFSETQ. The CDR3 spells CASSSTGANQPQHF. The CDR3 DNA is TGCGCCAGCAGCTCGACAGGGGCTAATCAGCCCCAGCATTTT. The whole variable domain, filled in from reference TRBV5-1 and TRBJ1-5, reads KAGVTQTPRYLIKTRGQQVTLSCSPISGHRSVSWYQQTPGQGLQFLFEYFSETQRNKGNFPGRFSGRQFSNSRSEMNVSTLELGDSALYLCASSSTGANQPQHFGDGTRLSIL.

The chain joins TRBV7-2 to TRBJ1-5; D is ambiguous. Germline CDR1 and CDR2: SGHTA and FQGNSA. This CDR3 has 13 amino acids. V lost 3 bases, J lost 4 bases, and 7 bases lay in between. CDR3 residues: CASSFHRNQPQHF. The CDR3 DNA reads TGTGCCAGCAGCTTTCACAGAAATCAGCCCCAGCATTTT.

The genes are TRBV19 and TRBJ2-2, with 9 bases fitting TRBD1. Germline values: CDR1 LNHDA, CDR2 SQIVND (reference sequence). The CDR3 loop spans 14 amino acids. J gave up 7 bases and V 6 bases, and 6 bases lay outside the gene matches. CDR3 region: CASRTGGGGGELFF. CDR3 sequence (DNA): TGTGCCAGTAGGACAGGGGGTGGTGGCGGGGAGCTGTTTTTT.

Only a few counts were recorded for this clone. The chain is built from TRBV10-2 and TRBJ2-7; tentative D call: TRBD2 (5 bases). Germline CDR1 is WSHSY and CDR2 is SAAADI. Trimming took 3 bases from V and 8 from J, leaving 14 bases between them. CDR3 length equals 13 residues. The CDR3 spells CASSENTGVKQYF. CDR3 DNA: TGCGCCAGCAGTGAAAACACCGGGGTGAAGCAGTACTTC.

This clone was found once. V and J are TRBV7-8 and TRBJ2-1, with 13 nucleotides matching TRBD2. CDR1 is SGHVS and CDR2 is FQNEAQ in the germline V gene. Unmatched junction bases numbered 2, after V lost 1 base and J lost 2 bases. The CDR3 is made up of 17 amino acids. The CDR3 here is CASSLEGTSGAYNEQFF. DNA of the CDR3: TGTGCCAGCAGCTTAGAGGGGACTAGCGGGGCCTACAATGAGCAGTTCTTC.

V gene TRBV6-6 combines with J gene TRBJ1-1; D remains unclear. CDR1 and CDR2 from the germline V gene are MNHNY and SVGAGI (reference sequence). V gave up 5 bases and J gave up 2 bases, with 12 bases separating them. The CDR3 sequence is 14 residues long. The CDR3 bases are TGTGCCAGCAGTCCCGGCGGACTCAACACTGAAGCTTTCTTT. This gives the protein CASSPGGLNTEAFF.

The V and J genes are TRBV9 and TRBJ1-3, with TRBD1 matching 8 bases. Germline loops: CDR1 SGDLS, CDR2 YYNGEE. The junction had 5 bases not matched to a gene; V was cut back by 0 bases and J by 6 bases. This CDR3 is built from 15 residues. DNA of the CDR3: TGTGCCAGCAGCGTAGGGGCAGGGGGCAAAAACACCATATATTTT. Translation gives CASSVGAGGKNTIYF.